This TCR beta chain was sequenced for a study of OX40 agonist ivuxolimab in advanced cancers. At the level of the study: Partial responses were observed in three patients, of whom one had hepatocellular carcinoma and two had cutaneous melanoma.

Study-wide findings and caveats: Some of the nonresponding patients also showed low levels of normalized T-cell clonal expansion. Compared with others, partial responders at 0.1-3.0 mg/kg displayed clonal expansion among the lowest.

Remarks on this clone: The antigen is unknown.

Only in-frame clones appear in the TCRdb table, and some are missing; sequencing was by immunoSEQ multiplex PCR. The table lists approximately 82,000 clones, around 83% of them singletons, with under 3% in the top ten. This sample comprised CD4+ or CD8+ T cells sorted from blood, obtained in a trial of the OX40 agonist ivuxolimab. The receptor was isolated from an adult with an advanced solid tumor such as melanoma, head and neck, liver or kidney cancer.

For the CDR3, the DNA is TGTGCCAGCAGTTCCCCGACAGGGATAGGGGATGGCTACACCTTC. This sequence encodes CASSSPTGIGDGYTF. The V and J genes are TRBV2 and TRBJ1-2, with 7 bases fitting TRBD1. The length of the CDR3 is 15 residues. Germline CDR1 is SNHLY and CDR2 is FYNNEI. The V gene end was trimmed by 5 bases and the J gene end by 6 bases; junction bases not matched to a gene: 12.